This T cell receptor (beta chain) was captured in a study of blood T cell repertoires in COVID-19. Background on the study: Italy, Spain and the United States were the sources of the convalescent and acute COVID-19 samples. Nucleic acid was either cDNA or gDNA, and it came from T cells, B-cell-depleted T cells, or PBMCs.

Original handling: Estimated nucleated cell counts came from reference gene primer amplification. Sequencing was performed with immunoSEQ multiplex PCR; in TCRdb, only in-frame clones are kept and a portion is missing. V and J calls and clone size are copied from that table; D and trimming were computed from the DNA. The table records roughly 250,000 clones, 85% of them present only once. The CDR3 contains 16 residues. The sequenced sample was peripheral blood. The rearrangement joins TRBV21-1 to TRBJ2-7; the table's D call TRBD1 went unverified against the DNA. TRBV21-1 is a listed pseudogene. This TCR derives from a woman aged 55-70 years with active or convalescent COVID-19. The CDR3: CASSKGNRSRSYEQYF. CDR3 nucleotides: TGTGCCAGCAGCAAAGGAAACAGGAGTCGAAGCTACGAGCAGTACTTC.